What follows describes a single TCR beta chain. What it binds is not known. This sample is drawn from a study of T-cell memory formation after mild COVID-19. Via MiXCR, TCRdb re-called the 5' RACE reads, giving one row per CDR3 protein. The repertoire has roughly 300,000 distinct CDR3 sequences, 12% to 15% of them found once; the top ten carry 22%. Study results and caveats: The study found contracting CD4+ clones mainly in CM and EM and contracting CD8+ clones in EMRA.

Looked up from germline, CDR1 is MNHEY and CDR2 is SVGEGT. Trimming took off 4 bases at V and 3 bases at J, with 16 bases between the two ends. The CDR3 runs 15 residues. V is TRBV6-2 or TRBV6-3 and J is TRBJ2-7, with a tentative D call TRBD2 (5 bases). The sample consisted of PBMCs or a T cell subset sorted from them (not recorded which). This TCR derives from a young man who had mild COVID-19 (a few samples of this study predate the infection). Cell type and time point are not known. CDR3 coding DNA: TGTGCCAGCAGTTCAGGACTGGACCCGAGCTACGAGCAGTACGTC. Protein sequence: CASSSGLDPSYEQYV.